This TCR beta chain was retrieved from a study of blood T cell repertoires in COVID-19. Overall study: Samples representing acute and convalescent COVID-19 were sourced from the United States, Italy and Spain. PBMCs, B-cell-depleted T cells, or T cells were the source of the cDNA or gDNA that made up the material.

In the authors' workflow: Nucleated cell counts were estimated from reference gene primer amplification. Assay: immunoSEQ multiplex PCR; the TCRdb copy retains only in-frame clones and omits some. The V and J calls and clone size come from that table; D and trimming were worked out from the DNA. The table has 300,000 or so clones, roughly 86% seen once. The ends lost 2 bases at V and 3 bases at J; junction bases unmatched: 7. The V gene's germline CDR1 is SGHRS and CDR2 YFSETQ. This CDR3 has 15 residues. Sequenced input: peripheral blood. The sequence was collected from an older man with acute or convalescent COVID-19. This chain uses TRBV5-1 with TRBJ2-7; 8 nucleotides match TRBD2. The CDR3 reads CASSFGAGGFYEQYF. The CDR3 nucleotides read TGCGCCAGCAGCTTTGGCGCGGGAGGTTTCTACGAGCAGTACTTC.